A selection of T cell receptor beta chains follows, all from one sample in a study of neurological immune-mediated disorders. TCRdb re-analysed the 5' RACE reads in MiXCR, keeping a single row per CDR3 protein. The table records approximately 100,000 distinct CDR3 sequences, around 3.6% of them present only once. The specimen sequenced was PBMCs. The receptor set was obtained from a woman in her fifties or sixties with multiple sclerosis. The CDR3 runs from the conserved cysteine through the conserved F or W. Each record gives: D gene, J gene, V gene, clone size, CDR3 DNA, CDR3 protein. A D gene is named only where the DNA matches it firmly. Only part of the rows carry a size: once, few, many, or a class if the clone is expanded.

TRBD1	TRBJ2-6	TRBV2	many	TGTGCCAGCAGGGAGGACAGGGCTACCGTCCTGACTTTC	CASREDRATVLTF
TRBD1	TRBJ2-1	TRBV7-3	many	TGTGCCAGCAGCTTCAGGGGACAGGTTTTGAATGAGCAGTTCTTC	CASSFRGQVLNEQFF
NA	TRBJ1-4	TRBV24-1	many	TGTGCCACCAGTGAAACAGGGACTCGCGGTGAAAAACTGTTTTTT	CATSETGTRGEKLFF
NA	TRBJ2-5	TRBV20-1	many	TGCAGTGCCGAGATGGACGGGCGCCAACAGACCCAGTACTTC	CSAEMDGRQQTQYF
NA	TRBJ1-2	TRBV20-1	many	TGCAGTGCTAGAGGCGAAGGAAACTATGGCTACACCTTC	CSARGEGNYGYTF
NA	TRBJ1-2	TRBV5-1	many	TGCGCCAGCCGTCGACAGCGGGAAAACTATGGCTACACCTTC	CASRRQRENYGYTF
NA	TRBJ2-1	TRBV20-1	many	TGCAGTGCTAGAGATAGGTCTGAGCAGTTCTTC	CSARDRSEQFF
NA	TRBJ1-5	TRBV5-1	many	TGCGCCAGCAGCCCCGGATCGGGCAATCAGCCCCAGCATTTT	CASSPGSGNQPQHF
TRBD1	TRBJ1-6	TRBV20-1	many	TGCAGTGCAGGGGACAGGGGTGCGCCTAATTCACCCCTCCACTTT	CSAGDRGAPNSPLHF
TRBD1	TRBJ2-5	TRBV12-3/TRBV12-4	many	TGTGCCAGCAGTCAAAACAGGGGACAAGAGACCCAGTACTTC	CASSQNRGQETQYF
NA	TRBJ1-2	TRBV11-2	many	TGTGCCAGCAGCCCCTCGGGGGAATATGGCTACACCTTC	CASSPSGEYGYTF
TRBD1	TRBJ1-2	TRBV27	many	TGTGCCAGCAGTCCTATCCCTTCAGACAGGGGGCATGGCTACACCTTC	CASSPIPSDRGHGYTF
NA	TRBJ2-7	TRBV4-1	few	TGCGCCAGCAGCCAAGAACAGGGTACCTACGAGCAGTACTTC	CASSQEQGTYEQYF
NA	TRBJ1-5	TRBV27	many	TGTGCCAGCAGTTTATCGGCAGGGCTGGTCAATCAGCCCCAGCATTTT	CASSLSAGLVNQPQHF
NA	TRBJ2-6	TRBV4-3	many	TGCGCCAGCAGCCAAGACGGGGGGCGAAATTCTGGGGCCAACGTCCTGACTTTC	CASSQDGGRNSGANVLTF
NA	TRBJ2-7	TRBV7-8	many	TGTGCCAGCAGCTTAGGGGGAACGGGCTACGAGCAGTACTTC	CASSLGGTGYEQYF
NA	TRBJ1-2	TRBV20-1	many	TGCAGTGCTAGGGGGGGTTGGGAGAAATCCTATGGCTACACCTTC	CSARGGWEKSYGYTF
NA	TRBJ2-5	TRBV7-9	many	TGTGCCAGCAGCTTAACAGTCCAAGAGACCCAGTACTTC	CASSLTVQETQYF
NA	TRBJ1-2	TRBV20-1	many	TGCAGTGCAGTAAAATCGACCAGGATACAGGGAGGCTACACCTTC	CSAVKSTRIQGGYTF
TRBD1	TRBJ1-5	TRBV12-3/TRBV12-4	many	TGTGCCAGCAGTTACAGGGGAGGCAATCAGCCCCAGCATTTT	CASSYRGGNQPQHF
NA	TRBJ2-3	TRBV28	many	TGTGCCACCTTGGGAGCTAGCACAGATACGCAGTATTTT	CATLGASTDTQYF
TRBD2	TRBJ2-6	TRBV7-9	many	TGTGCCAGCAGCCCTTTGGGGGGGGGAAGCTCTGGGGCCAACGTCCTGACTTTC	CASSPLGGGSSGANVLTF
NA	TRBJ1-5	TRBV27	many	TGTGCCAGCAGTCCGGCTGACAGGAGGAATCAGCCCCAGCATTTT	CASSPADRRNQPQHF
TRBD2	TRBJ2-5	TRBV12-3/TRBV12-4	many	TGTGCCAGCAGAAATCTAGCGGGGGGATACCAAGAGACCCAGTACTTC	CASRNLAGGYQETQYF
TRBD2	TRBJ2-7	TRBV3-1	NA	TGTGCCAGCAGCCGAACTAGCGGGGGGTCCTACGAGCAGTACTTC	CASSRTSGGSYEQYF
NA	TRBJ1-6	TRBV20-1	few	TGCAGTGCCCAGGCGGGCAGTCAAGATTCACCCCTCCACTTT	CSAQAGSQDSPLHF
NA	TRBJ2-5	TRBV6-1	many	TGTGCCAGCAGTGAACTTGGGGTCTGGGAGACCCAGTACTTC	CASSELGVWETQYF
TRBD1	TRBJ2-7	TRBV20-1	many	TGCAGCAAGCAGGGGGTCTCCTACGAGCAGTACTTC	CSKQGVSYEQYF
NA	TRBJ2-2	TRBV11-3	many	TGTGCCAGCAGCAAGAGAGGTGGTGCCGGGGAGCTGTTTTTT	CASSKRGGAGELFF
TRBD1	TRBJ2-5	TRBV7-2	many	TGTGCCAGCAGCTTATGGGCCCGGACAGGGCAGACCCAGTACTTC	CASSLWARTGQTQYF